These 8 T cell receptor beta chains came from one sample sequenced in a study of blood T cell repertoires in COVID-19 (dated by TCRdb to the early 2020s). The receptor library was made with the immunoSEQ multiplex PCR assay. TCRdb re-hosts the immuneACCESS table, in-frame sequences only. Its copies lack some clones; in the studies checked, an unresolved V gene accounts for under half of them, and the cause for the rest is not known. Within this sample are around 140,000 clones, with roughly 88% of them counted one time only. The ten largest clones capture more than 1.5% of the sample. The sample consisted of peripheral blood. Every receptor here comes from a woman aged 60 to 75 with acute or convalescent COVID-19.

The rearrangement links TRBV28 to TRBJ1-1; 8 bases fit TRBD1. V lost 6 bases and J lost 6; bases outside the gene matches: 15. Germline V gene data show CDR1 as MDHEN and CDR2 as SYDVKM. The CDR3 totals 16 residues. The CDR3 DNA sequence: TGTGCCAGCAGAACCCAGGGCAGGGGGCTGGTCGCTGAAGCTTTCTTT. This encodes CASRTQGRGLVAEAFF. Drawing the rest from reference TRBV28 and TRBJ1-1, the complete variable domain is DVKVTQSSRYLVKRTGEKVFLECVQDMDHENMFWYRQDPGLGLRLIYFSYDVKMKEKGDIPEGYSVSREKKERFSLILESASTNQTSMYLCASRTQGRGLVAEAFFGQGTRLTVV.

The chain is built from TRBV7-2 and TRBJ1-2; 10 bases line up with TRBD1. The trim removed 1 base at V and 8 bases at J, leaving 7 bases unmatched. Germline CDR1 SGHTA, CDR2 FQGNSA. This CDR3 has 15 amino acids. CDR3 nucleotides: TGTGCCAGCAGCTTAGAACCCGACAGGGGGCGAGGCTACACCTTC. This sequence encodes CASSLEPDRGRGYTF.

This chain uses TRBV10-3 with TRBJ2-5; 7 bases line up with TRBD1. This CDR3 comprises 12 residues. The V segment lost 9 bases and the J segment 2 bases; nucleotides outside the gene matches: 3. Germline CDR1 reads ENHRY; CDR2 reads SYGVKD. The CDR3 DNA is TGTGCCATACGGGACAGACAAGAGACCCAGTACTTC. Its translation: CAIRDRQETQYF.

V gene TRBV23-1 combines with J gene TRBJ1-1; D is possibly TRBD1 (6 bases). TRBV23-1 is sorted into the ORF group, with uncertain function. The CDR3 is made up of 17 amino acids. Deletions cut 3 bases from V and 1 base from J, with 18 bases between. The DNA of the CDR3 is TGCGCCAGCAGTCATTTCGGACAGAACCTAGAGAACACTGAAGCTTTCTTT. Amino acids: CASSHFGQNLENTEAFF.

V usage is TRBV7-2 and J usage is TRBJ2-3, with TRBD2 matching 9 bases. The V and J ends lost 5 bases and 1 base, in that order; junction bases with no gene match: 13. Germline values: CDR1 SGHTA, CDR2 FQGNSA. The CDR3 has 18 residues. CDR3 amino acids: CASSTRAGGSLGTDTQYF. CDR3 nucleotides: TGTGCCAGCAGCACCCGAGCGGGGGGTTCCCTGGGCACAGATACGCAGTATTTT.

The V gene is TRBV12-3 or TRBV12-4, the J gene TRBJ1-2; D is unresolved. This CDR3 region has 12 residues. V was shortened by 2 bases and J by 2 bases, with 3 bases between the two germline ends. CDR3 amino acids: CASSLQNYGYTF. The DNA of the CDR3 is TGTGCCAGCAGTTTACAAAACTATGGCTACACCTTC.

The gene calls are TRBV6-5 and TRBJ1-3; D is unresolved. Trimming removed 1 base at V and 0 bases at J, with 10 bases between. CDR1 is MNHEY and CDR2 is SVGAGI in the germline V gene. This CDR3 spans 16 amino acids. CDR3 protein: CASSYFDTNSGNTIYF. CDR3 DNA: TGTGCCAGCAGTTACTTCGACACGAACTCTGGAAACACCATATATTTT.

The CDR3 here is CASSQDNPSNTPPGQEETQYF. The CDR3 bases are TGCGCCAGCAGCCAAGATAACCCCTCTAACACCCCCCCGGGACAAGAAGAGACCCAGTACTTC. This rearrangement joins TRBV4-3 to TRBJ2-5; D is perhaps TRBD1 (6 bases). Per germline, CDR1 LGHNA and CDR2 YSLEER. CDR3 length: 21 amino acids. Deletions cut 0 bases from V and 3 bases from J, with 29 bases between.